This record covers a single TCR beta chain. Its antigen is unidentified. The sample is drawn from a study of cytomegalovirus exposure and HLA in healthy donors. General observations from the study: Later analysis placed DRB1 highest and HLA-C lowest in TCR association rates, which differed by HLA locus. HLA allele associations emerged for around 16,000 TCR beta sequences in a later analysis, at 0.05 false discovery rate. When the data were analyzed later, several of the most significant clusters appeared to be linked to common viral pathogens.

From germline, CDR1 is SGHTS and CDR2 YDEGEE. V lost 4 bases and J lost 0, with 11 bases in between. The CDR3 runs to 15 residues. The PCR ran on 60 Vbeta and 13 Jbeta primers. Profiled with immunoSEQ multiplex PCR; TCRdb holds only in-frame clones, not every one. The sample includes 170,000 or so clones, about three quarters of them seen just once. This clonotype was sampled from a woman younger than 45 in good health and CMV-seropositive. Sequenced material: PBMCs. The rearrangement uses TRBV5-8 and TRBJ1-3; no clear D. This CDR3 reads CASSKTFVSGNTIYF. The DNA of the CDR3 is TGTGCCAGCAGCAAAACATTCGTCTCTGGAAACACCATATATTTT.